This TCR beta chain was obtained from a study of T cell responses to AZD1222 COVID-19 vaccine. Sequenced by immunoSEQ multiplex PCR; TCRdb stores in-frame clones only, minus some. There are 150,000 or so clones in the sample; less than 95% occur only once, and 0.64% lies in the top ten. In regard to this clone: The antigen is undetermined.

General observations from the study: Unmutated variant regions are reportedly targeted by nearly half of spike-specific TCRs. Donors, mostly white British, included more females; clonal diversity was possibly underestimated. At 160-218 and 743-854, vaccine-associated CD4 TCRs were dominant, and they spanned spike.

CDR1 and CDR2 (germline): LGHDT, YNNKEL (reference sequence). This CDR3 is built from 16 residues. The V end was cut by 1 base, the J end by 0 bases, with 10 bases between. Sequencing used peripheral blood, obtained on day 0 of AZD1222 vaccination. The TCR originated in an adult in good health. The genes are TRBV3-1 (or the pseudogene TRBV3-2) and TRBJ1-3; no firm D call. CDR3 sequence (DNA): TGTGCCAGCAGCCAAGTGGGCAGCTTCTCTGGAAACACCATATATTTT. The encoded protein is CASSQVGSFSGNTIYF.